This is a list of T cell receptor beta chains from one sample in a study of blood T cell repertoires in COVID-19. Sequencing was performed with immunoSEQ multiplex PCR; in TCRdb, only in-frame clones are kept and a portion is missing. Of some 240,000 clones in the sample, roughly 83% were seen once. Source material: peripheral blood. The receptor source for this set is a woman over 75 with acute or convalescent COVID-19. Both conserved end residues are part of each CDR3. A D gene is named only where the DNA matches it firmly. Expanded clones are given a class, and other clones once, few, many or no size at all.

D gene	clone size	V gene	J gene	CDR3 DNA	CDR3 protein
TRBD1	NA	TRBV18	TRBJ1-5	TGTGCCAGCTCCCCGGACAGGGGGGGGAATCAGCCCCAGCATTTT	CASSPDRGGNQPQHF
NA	NA	TRBV11-2	TRBJ1-1	TGTGCCAGCAGCTTAAGGGGGGGCACTGAAGCTTTCTTT	CASSLRGGTEAFF
NA	NA	TRBV12-3/TRBV12-4	TRBJ1-3	TGTGCCAGCAGGGCCTCGGGGGGAAACACCATATATTTT	CASRASGGNTIYF
TRBD2	NA	TRBV6-5	TRBJ2-3	TGTGCCAGCAGTTACTCCCAGCGGGGGGCAGATACGCAGTATTTT	CASSYSQRGADTQYF
TRBD1	NA	TRBV30	TRBJ1-1	TGTGCCTGGACAGGGGGACCGAACACTGAAGCTTTCTTT	CAWTGGPNTEAFF
NA	NA	TRBV5-1	TRBJ1-3	TGCGCCAGCAGCTCTACAGGGACCTCTGGAAACACCATATATTTT	CASSSTGTSGNTIYF
TRBD1	NA	TRBV5-6	TRBJ1-1	TGTGCCAGCAGCCGGGACAGGGGAAACACTGAAGCTTTCTTT	CASSRDRGNTEAFF
TRBD1	NA	TRBV24-1	TRBJ2-2	TGTGCCACCAGTGATTTTACAGGGGCCACCGGGGAGCTGTTTTTT	CATSDFTGATGELFF
TRBD2	NA	TRBV10-3	TRBJ2-7	TGTGCCATCAGCGCCCACGCTAGCGGGGGGCGTGGGGACTTC	CAISAHASGGRGDF
TRBD2	NA	TRBV25-1	TRBJ2-3	TGTGCCAGCAGCGGATCTAGCGGGGGCCCATACGGCACAGATACGCAGTATTTT	CASSGSSGGPYGTDTQYF
NA	NA	TRBV5-1	TRBJ1-1	TGCGCCAGCAGGACAGCTATCTTGAACACTGAAGCTTTCTTT	CASRTAILNTEAFF
NA	NA	TRBV5-4	TRBJ1-3	TGTGCCAGCAGCTTCGACTCAGGGCGTTCCGGAAACACCATATATTTT	CASSFDSGRSGNTIYF
NA	NA	TRBV30	TRBJ2-7	TGTGCCTGGAGCCCCAGGGGTGTCGGCTACGAGCAGTACTTC	CAWSPRGVGYEQYF
TRBD2	NA	TRBV11-2	TRBJ2-1	TGTGCCAGCAGCCCCGATTCGGGGGGTGACTACAATGAGCAGTTCTTC	CASSPDSGGDYNEQFF
TRBD2	NA	TRBV19	TRBJ2-1	TGTGCCAGTAAGGTACTAGCGGGGGGAAACAATGAGCAGTTCTTC	CASKVLAGGNNEQFF
NA	NA	TRBV9	TRBJ1-1	TGTGCCAGCAGCGTAGCGGTAAACACTGAAGCTTTCTTT	CASSVAVNTEAFF
TRBD1	NA	TRBV29-1	TRBJ2-1	TGCAGCGTTGGGACAGGGTCTGGGTTGCAGTTCTTC	CSVGTGSGLQFF
TRBD1	NA	TRBV7-2	TRBJ2-2	TGTGCCAGCAGCCCCGGGGACAGGGTTATCACCGGGGAGCTGTTTTTT	CASSPGDRVITGELFF
NA	NA	TRBV9	TRBJ1-1	TGTGCCAGCAGCGCCGACACTTGGAACACTGAAGCTTTCTTT	CASSADTWNTEAFF
NA	once	TRBV4-1	TRBJ2-3	TGCGCCAGCAGCCAAGTAGGGGGGGGCATCACAGATACGCAGTATTTT	CASSQVGGGITDTQYF
TRBD1	NA	TRBV5-1	TRBJ2-3	TGCGCCAGCAGCTTGGCCGAGGGCGGGACAGGGTTTACAGATACGCAGTATTTT	CASSLAEGGTGFTDTQYF
NA	NA	TRBV30	TRBJ1-3	TGTGCCGGACGGGGACACATCTCTGGAAACACCATATATTTT	CAGRGHISGNTIYF
NA	NA	TRBV5-6	TRBJ1-2	TGTGCCAGCAGACGGACGGGGGAAGGTTCTGGCTACACCTTC	CASRRTGEGSGYTF
TRBD2	NA	TRBV11-3	TRBJ2-1	TGTGCCAGCAGCTTAGACGGGGGGGCCACCTACAATGAGCAGTTCTTC	CASSLDGGATYNEQFF
TRBD2	NA	TRBV3-1/TRBV3-2	TRBJ2-3	TGTGCCAGCAGCCCCGGACTAGCGGGGGGGTCAGATACGCAGTATTTT	CASSPGLAGGSDTQYF
TRBD1	NA	TRBV2	TRBJ1-6	TGTGCCAGCAAAGGACAGGGTTTCAATTCACCCCTCCACTTT	CASKGQGFNSPLHF
NA	NA	TRBV6-6	TRBJ1-1	TGTGCCAGCAGCCTACAGGGAGGGACGAACACTGAAGCTTTCTTT	CASSLQGGTNTEAFF
NA	NA	TRBV6-5	TRBJ1-6	TGTGCCAGCAGTTACGACAGCCATTCACCCCTCCACTTT	CASSYDSHSPLHF
NA	NA	TRBV5-5	TRBJ1-1	TGTGCCAGCAGCCTCTCCAGGACAGCCACTAGTGAAGCTTTCTTT	CASSLSRTATSEAFF
NA	NA	TRBV5-6	TRBJ1-1	TGTGCCAGCAGCCCCCCGACCTGGAGGACTGAAGCTTTCTTT	CASSPPTWRTEAFF
TRBD1	NA	TRBV29-1	TRBJ2-1	TGCAGCGCCAACAGGGGCAATGAGCAGTTCTTC	CSANRGNEQFF
NA	NA	TRBV5-1	TRBJ1-1	TGCGCCAGCAGCTTGGGAGGGACTGGCACTGAAGCTTTCTTT	CASSLGGTGTEAFF
TRBD1	NA	TRBV5-5	TRBJ2-7	TGTGCCAGCAGCCGGGACAGACCCTACGAGCAGTACTTC	CASSRDRPYEQYF
TRBD1	NA	TRBV28	TRBJ1-2	TGTGCCAGCAGTTTATCCGACAGGGTTCGCGGCTACACCTTC	CASSLSDRVRGYTF
TRBD1	NA	TRBV18	TRBJ1-1	TGTGCCAGCTCATCTACAGGGGGCCATGAAGCTTTCTTT	CASSSTGGHEAFF
TRBD1	NA	TRBV28	TRBJ1-1	TGTGCCAGCTGGGGGACAGTGGGCACTGAAGCTTTCTTT	CASWGTVGTEAFF
NA	NA	TRBV13	TRBJ1-1	TGTGCCAGCAGCCCAAGAGGGGGCACTGAAGCTTTCTTT	CASSPRGGTEAFF
NA	NA	TRBV12-5	TRBJ2-7	TGTGCTAGTGGACGGGACAACTACGAGCAGTACTTC	CASGRDNYEQYF
NA	NA	TRBV28	TRBJ2-7	TGTGCCAGCAGTTTAACTTCCAGGGGTGGCCACGAGCAGTACTTC	CASSLTSRGGHEQYF
TRBD1	NA	TRBV3-1/TRBV3-2	TRBJ2-7	TGTGCCAGCAGCAAAGGGTCGGGACAGGGATCCCCCTACGAGCAGTACTTC	CASSKGSGQGSPYEQYF
NA	NA	TRBV5-3	TRBJ1-5	TGTGCCAGAACCCTCAGGTGCAATGGGGCGCCCCAGCATTTT	CARTLRCNGAPQHF
NA	NA	TRBV7-6	TRBJ2-2	TGTGCCAGCAGCTTACGGGGGTCCGGGGAGCTGTTTTTT	CASSLRGSGELFF
NA	NA	TRBV2	TRBJ2-1	TGTGCCAGCAGCCAAGGGGGATACAATGAGCAGTTCTTC	CASSQGGYNEQFF
TRBD2	NA	TRBV5-1	TRBJ2-1	TGCGCCAGCAGCGTCGGGACTAGCGGGGGGAGGGTGAGGAATGAGCAGTTCTTC	CASSVGTSGGRVRNEQFF
TRBD2	once	TRBV19	TRBJ2-5	TGTGCCAGTAGTATAATCCCAGCGGGGGGGCATGAGACCCAGTACTTC	CASSIIPAGGHETQYF
TRBD1	NA	TRBV6-2/TRBV6-3	TRBJ1-6	TGTGCCAGCAGTCAGGACAGGGAGAATTCACCCCTCCACTTT	CASSQDRENSPLHF
TRBD1	few	TRBV11-3	TRBJ2-6	TGTGCCAGCAGCTTGGGGCCGACAGGGAATCGGGCCAACGTCCTGACTTTC	CASSLGPTGNRANVLTF
TRBD1	once	TRBV27	TRBJ1-2	TGTGCCAGCAGTCCAGGGGGCGCTGGTGGCTACACCTTC	CASSPGGAGGYTF
NA	NA	TRBV19	TRBJ1-1	TGTGCCAGTAGTATCATGGGGCTGAACACTGAAGCTTTCTTT	CASSIMGLNTEAFF
NA	NA	TRBV29-1	TRBJ2-7	TGCAGCGCCGCGGAGGACCCTGTTAGGGAGCAGTACTTC	CSAAEDPVREQYF